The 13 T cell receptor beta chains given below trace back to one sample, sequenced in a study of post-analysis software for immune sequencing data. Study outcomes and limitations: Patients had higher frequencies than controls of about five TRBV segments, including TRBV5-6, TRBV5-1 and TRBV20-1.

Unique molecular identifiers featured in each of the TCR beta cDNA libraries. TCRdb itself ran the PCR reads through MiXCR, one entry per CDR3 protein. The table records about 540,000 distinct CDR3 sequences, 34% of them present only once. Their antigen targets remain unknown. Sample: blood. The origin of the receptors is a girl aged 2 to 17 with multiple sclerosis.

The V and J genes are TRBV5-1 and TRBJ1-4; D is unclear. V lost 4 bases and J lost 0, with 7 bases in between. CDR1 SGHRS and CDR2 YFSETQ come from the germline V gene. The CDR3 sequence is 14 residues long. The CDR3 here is CASSASSTNEKLFF. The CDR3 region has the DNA TGCGCCAGCAGCGCCAGCTCAACTAATGAAAAACTGTTTTTT.

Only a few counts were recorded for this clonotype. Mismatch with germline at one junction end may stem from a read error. CDR3 DNA: TGTGTCAGCAGCTTAAGGCGGGGGCGGAACACCGGGGAGCTGTTTTTT. Translating gives CVSSLRRGRNTGELFF. The chain is built from TRBV7-2 and TRBJ2-2; D is perhaps TRBD2 (7 bases). In germline, CDR1 is SGHTA, CDR2 FQGNSA. The CDR3 runs 16 residues.

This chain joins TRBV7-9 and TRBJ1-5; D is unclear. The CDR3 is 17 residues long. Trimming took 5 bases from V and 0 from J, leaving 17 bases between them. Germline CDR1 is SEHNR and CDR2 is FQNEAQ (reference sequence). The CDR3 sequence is CASSRVAGPDSNQPQHF. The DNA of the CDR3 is TGTGCCAGCAGCCGCGTGGCTGGACCCGATAGCAATCAGCCCCAGCATTTT.

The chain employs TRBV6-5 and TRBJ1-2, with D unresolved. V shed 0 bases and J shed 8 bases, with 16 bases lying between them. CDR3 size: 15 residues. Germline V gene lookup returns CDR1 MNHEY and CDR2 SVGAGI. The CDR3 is CASSYSAGTLGGYTF. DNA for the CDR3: TGTGCCAGCAGTTACTCGGCAGGAACCCTGGGCGGCTACACCTTC.

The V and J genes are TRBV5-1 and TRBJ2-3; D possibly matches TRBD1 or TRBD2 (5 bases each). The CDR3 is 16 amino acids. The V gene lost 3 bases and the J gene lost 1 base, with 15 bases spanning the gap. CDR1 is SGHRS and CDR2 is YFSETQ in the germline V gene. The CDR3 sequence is CASSSIRDGRTDTQYF. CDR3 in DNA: TGCGCCAGCAGCTCCATCCGGGACGGACGCACAGATACGCAGTATTTT.

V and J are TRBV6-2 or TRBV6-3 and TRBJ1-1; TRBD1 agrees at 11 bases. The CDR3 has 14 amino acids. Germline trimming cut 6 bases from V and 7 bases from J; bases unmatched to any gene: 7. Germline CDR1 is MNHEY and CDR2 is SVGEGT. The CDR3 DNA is TGTGCCAGCAGCTACGGCGGGACAGGGGGTGAAGCTTTCTTT. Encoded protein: CASSYGGTGGEAFF.

The CDR3 here is CASSLGQSTLAKNIQYF. The CDR3 nucleotides are TGCGCCAGCAGCTTGGGACAGTCGACCCTAGCCAAAAACATTCAGTACTTC. This rearrangement joins TRBV5-1 to TRBJ2-4; possible D gene TRBD1, 5 bases. Trimming removed 0 bases from V and 0 bases from J, with 13 bases in between. The CDR3 loop spans 17 amino acids. The germline V gene encodes CDR1 SGHRS and CDR2 YFSETQ.

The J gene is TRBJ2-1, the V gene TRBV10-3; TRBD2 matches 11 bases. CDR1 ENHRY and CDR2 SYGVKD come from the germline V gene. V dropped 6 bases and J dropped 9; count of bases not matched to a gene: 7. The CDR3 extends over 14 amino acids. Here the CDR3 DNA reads TGTGCCATCAGCCGACTAGCGGGGACTACTGAGCAGTTCTTC. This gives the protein CAISRLAGTTEQFF.

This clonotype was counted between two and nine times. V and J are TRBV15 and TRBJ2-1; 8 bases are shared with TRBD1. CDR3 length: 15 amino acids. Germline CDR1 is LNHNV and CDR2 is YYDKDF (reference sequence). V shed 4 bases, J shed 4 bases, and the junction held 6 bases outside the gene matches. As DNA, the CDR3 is TGTGCCACCAGCAAGTGGACAGGGATGTACAATGAGCAGTTCTTC. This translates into CATSKWTGMYNEQFF.

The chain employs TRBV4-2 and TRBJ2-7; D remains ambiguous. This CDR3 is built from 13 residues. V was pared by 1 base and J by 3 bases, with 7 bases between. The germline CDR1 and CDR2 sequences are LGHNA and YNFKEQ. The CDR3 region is CASSQGENYEQYF. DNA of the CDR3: TGTGCCAGCAGCCAAGGGGAAAACTACGAGCAGTACTTC.

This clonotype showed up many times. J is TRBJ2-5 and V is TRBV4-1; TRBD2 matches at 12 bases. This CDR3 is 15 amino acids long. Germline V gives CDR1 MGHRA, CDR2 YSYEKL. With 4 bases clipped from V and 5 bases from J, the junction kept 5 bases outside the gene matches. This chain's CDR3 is CASSRGLAGTETQYF. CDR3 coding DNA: TGCGCCAGCAGCCGCGGACTAGCGGGGACCGAGACCCAGTACTTC.

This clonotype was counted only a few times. The CDR3 protein is CASSLAEGVKAFF. CDR3 nucleotides: TGTGCCAGCAGTTTAGCGGAGGGTGTAAAGGCTTTCTTT. This chain joins TRBV12-3 or TRBV12-4 and TRBJ1-1; D unclear. This CDR3 is 13 amino acids long. V was shortened by 0 bases and J by 11 bases, with 13 bases between the two germline ends.

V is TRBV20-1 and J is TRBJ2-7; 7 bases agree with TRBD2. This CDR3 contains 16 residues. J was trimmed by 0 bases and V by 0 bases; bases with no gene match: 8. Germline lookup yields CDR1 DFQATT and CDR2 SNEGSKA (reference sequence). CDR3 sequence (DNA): TGCAGTGCTAGAGATATCCTAGCGGAGAGCTCCTACGAGCAGTACTTC. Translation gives CSARDILAESSYEQYF.